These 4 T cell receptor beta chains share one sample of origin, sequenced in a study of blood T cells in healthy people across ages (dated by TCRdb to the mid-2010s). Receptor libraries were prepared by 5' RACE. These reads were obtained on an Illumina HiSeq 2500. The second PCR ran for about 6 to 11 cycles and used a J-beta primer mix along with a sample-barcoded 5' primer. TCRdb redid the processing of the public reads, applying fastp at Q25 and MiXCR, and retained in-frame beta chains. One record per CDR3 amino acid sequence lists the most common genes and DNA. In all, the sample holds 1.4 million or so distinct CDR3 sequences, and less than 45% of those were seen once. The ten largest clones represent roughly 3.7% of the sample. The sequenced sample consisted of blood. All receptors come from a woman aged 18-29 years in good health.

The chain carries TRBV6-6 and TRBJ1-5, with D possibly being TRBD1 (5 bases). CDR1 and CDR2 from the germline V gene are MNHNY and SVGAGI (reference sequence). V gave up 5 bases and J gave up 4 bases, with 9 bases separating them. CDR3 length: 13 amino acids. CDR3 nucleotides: TGTGCCAGCAGTACATACAGGAATCAGCCCCAGCATTTT. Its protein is CASSTYRNQPQHF.

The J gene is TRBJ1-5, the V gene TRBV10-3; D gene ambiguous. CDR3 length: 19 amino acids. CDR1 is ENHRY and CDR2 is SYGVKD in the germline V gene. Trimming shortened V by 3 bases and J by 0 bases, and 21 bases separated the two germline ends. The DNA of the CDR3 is TGTGCCATCAGTGAATCTCCAGCGGGGAGGCCTTATAGCAATCAGCCCCAGCATTTT. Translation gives CAISESPAGRPYSNQPQHF.

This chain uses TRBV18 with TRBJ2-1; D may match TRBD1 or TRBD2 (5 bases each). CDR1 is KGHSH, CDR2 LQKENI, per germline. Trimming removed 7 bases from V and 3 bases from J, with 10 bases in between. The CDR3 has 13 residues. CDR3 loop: CASCRGVYNEQFF. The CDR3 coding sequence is TGTGCCAGCTGCCGGGGCGTCTACAATGAGCAGTTCTTC.

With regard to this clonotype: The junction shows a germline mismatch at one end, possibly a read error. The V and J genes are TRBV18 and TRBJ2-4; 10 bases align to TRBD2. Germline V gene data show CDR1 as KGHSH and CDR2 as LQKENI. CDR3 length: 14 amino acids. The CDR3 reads CANSPTSGENIQYF. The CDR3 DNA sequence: TGTGCCAACTCACCAACTAGCGGGGAAAACATTCAGTACTTC.